These 5 T cell receptor beta chains originate from one sample sequenced in a study of blood T cell repertoires in COVID-19. Sequenced by immunoSEQ multiplex PCR; TCRdb stores in-frame clones only, minus some. In the table there are approximately 110,000 clones, about three quarters of which are singletons. Sequenced sample: peripheral blood. Every receptor here comes from a man older than 75 with acute or convalescent COVID-19.

This clone has a handful of counts. The rearrangement uses TRBV18 and TRBJ2-5, with 7 bases lining up with TRBD1. Germline V lookup: CDR1 KGHSH, CDR2 LQKENI. The CDR3 is 14 amino acids. V lost 3 bases to trimming and J lost 5 bases; unmatched junction nucleotides: 6. CDR3 nucleotides: TGTGCCAGCTCACCGACGACAGGGTGGGAGACCCAGTACTTC. It yields the protein CASSPTTGWETQYF.

The rearrangement uses TRBV6-5 and TRBJ2-3; 7 nucleotides agree with TRBD1. The CDR3 has 13 amino acids. Germline values: CDR1 MNHEY, CDR2 SVGAGI. J lost 2 bases, V lost 10 bases, and 6 bases had no gene match. CDR3 nucleotides: TGTGCCATCAAAGGGACAGCCACAGATACGCAGTATTTT. This codes for CAIKGTATDTQYF.

The chain couples TRBV15 to TRBJ2-7; D is possibly TRBD1 (6 bases). Germline-derived CDR1 and CDR2 are LNHNV and YYDKDF (reference sequence). V lost 1 base and J 3 bases, leaving 13 bases between the germline ends. The CDR3 runs 15 residues. CDR3 coding DNA: TGTGCCACCAGCAGAGCTGGGGGCAGGGGCTACGAGCAGTACTTC. It specifies CATSRAGGRGYEQYF.

This chain uses TRBV5-1 with TRBJ1-5; no clear D gene. The germline gives CDR1 SGHRS, CDR2 YFSETQ. The V and J ends lost 2 bases and 7 bases respectively, with 10 bases between them. This CDR3 region has 13 residues. In DNA form, the CDR3 reads TGCGCCAGCAGCTTAGAGCCAGGACAGCCCCAGCATTTT. Encoded protein: CASSLEPGQPQHF. Combining the CDR3 with reference TRBV5-1 and TRBJ1-5 gives the whole variable domain KAGVTQTPRYLIKTRGQQVTLSCSPISGHRSVSWYQQTPGQGLQFLFEYFSETQRNKGNFPGRFSGRQFSNSRSEMNVSTLELGDSALYLCASSLEPGQPQHFGDGTRLSIL.

J is TRBJ2-3 and V is TRBV29-1; maybe TRBD1 (6 bases). Germline assignment: CDR1 SQVTM and CDR2 ANQGSEA. Trimming left V 4 bases short and J 9 bases short, with 20 bases between. The CDR3 covers 14 residues. CDR3 sequence (DNA): TGCAGCGTTGGGGGACACGCGCAGAGAATGACGCAGTATTTT. Residues: CSVGGHAQRMTQYF.